Listed below are T cell receptor beta chains from one sample, sequenced in a study of blood T cell repertoires in COVID-19. Produced via immunoSEQ multiplex PCR; TCRdb's table is partial and in-frame only. The top ten hold over 5% of the sample, which has about 300,000 clones, 85% to 90% seen once. Material for sequencing was peripheral blood. These receptors were taken from a woman aged 50 to 60 with COVID-19, enrolled during active disease. Both conserved end residues are part of each CDR3. The order of the fields is D gene, V gene, clone size, J gene, CDR3 DNA, CDR3 protein. A D gene is named only where the DNA matches it firmly. Expanded clones get a size class; other rows say once, few or many, or leave the size out.

NA	TRBV19	NA	TRBJ2-7	TGTGCCAGCCATGCTACCGGGACAACCGAGAGGTACTTC	CASHATGTTERYF
TRBD1	TRBV4-1	few	TRBJ2-2	TGCGCCAGCAGCCAGACAGGGTCCGGGGAGCTGTTTTTT	CASSQTGSGELFF
TRBD2	TRBV3-1/TRBV3-2	NA	TRBJ2-3	TGTGCCAGCAGCCAAGGCGGGAGGGGGACAGATACGCAGTATTTT	CASSQGGRGTDTQYF
TRBD1	TRBV6-2/TRBV6-3	NA	TRBJ1-5	TGTGCCAGCAGTCGCCCGGGACAGGGTATCTCTCAGCCCCAGCATTTT	CASSRPGQGISQPQHF
TRBD2	TRBV19	NA	TRBJ2-1	TGTGCCAGTAGTACTGCGCACGGGACTAGCGGGAACAATGAGCAGTTCTTC	CASSTAHGTSGNNEQFF
TRBD1	TRBV27	NA	TRBJ2-7	TGTGCCAGCAGTCCAGGACAGGGGGCAAGGGAGCAGTACTTC	CASSPGQGAREQYF
TRBD2	TRBV7-6	NA	TRBJ2-5	TGTGCCAGCAGCTTAGTGGCTAGCGGAGTACAAGAGACCCAGTACTTC	CASSLVASGVQETQYF
TRBD1	TRBV6-4	NA	TRBJ1-3	TGTGCCAGCAGTGACTCGAAGACCTACCGGGACAGGGGACGGGTGGGTCAGGGAGGAAACACCATATATTTT	CASSDSKTYRDRGRVGQGGNTIYF
NA	TRBV29-1	NA	TRBJ2-2	TGCAGCGTGCTGGACAGAACCGGGGAGCTGTTTTTT	CSVLDRTGELFF
NA	TRBV27	NA	TRBJ1-1	TGTGCCAGCAGGGGACTGACTGAAGCTTTCTTT	CASRGLTEAFF
TRBD2	TRBV11-2	once	TRBJ2-7	TGTGCCAGCAGCTCCGAAGCAGCGGGAGGGCCGCGGTGGTACGAGCAGTACTTC	CASSSEAAGGPRWYEQYF
TRBD1	TRBV19	NA	TRBJ2-2	TGTGCCAGTTCCGGGACAGGGGGCACCGGGGAGCTGTTTTTT	CASSGTGGTGELFF
TRBD2	TRBV24-1	NA	TRBJ2-3	TGTGCCACCAGTGACGCGACTAGCGGGAGCACAGATACGCAGTATTTT	CATSDATSGSTDTQYF
NA	TRBV3-1/TRBV3-2	NA	TRBJ1-1	TGTGCCAGCAGCCTCATACATATGAACACTGAAGCTTTCTTT	CASSLIHMNTEAFF
NA	TRBV24-1	once	TRBJ2-1	TGTGCCACCAGCGCAGGCCGGTTGAGCTCCTACAATGAGCAGTTCTTC	CATSAGRLSSYNEQFF
NA	TRBV18	NA	TRBJ1-3	TGTGCCAGCTCACCCGCCGAGGAATTTGGAAACACCATATATTTT	CASSPAEEFGNTIYF
NA	TRBV28	NA	TRBJ2-1	TGTGCCAGCGGGGAGACTAACTACAATGAGCAGTTCTTC	CASGETNYNEQFF
NA	TRBV7-8	once	TRBJ1-5	TGTGCCAGCAGCCCTCCGGGGGGGCCGCCCAGCCGGCCCCAGCATTTT	CASSPPGGPPSRPQHF
NA	TRBV7-6	NA	TRBJ1-1	TGTGCCAGCAGCACTCGGGGTGAAGCTTTCTTT	CASSTRGEAFF
NA	TRBV7-9	NA	TRBJ1-1	TGTGCCAGCAGCCCAGGGGCCGGTCGGGGCACTGAAGCTTTCTTT	CASSPGAGRGTEAFF
TRBD1	TRBV29-1	NA	TRBJ1-1	TGCAGCGTTGAAGATCGTAACAGGGGTTTATGGAACACTGAAGCTTTCTTT	CSVEDRNRGLWNTEAFF
NA	TRBV19	NA	TRBJ2-1	TGTGCCAGTAGTTCGACAGTTTACAATGAGCAGTTCTTC	CASSSTVYNEQFF
NA	TRBV4-1	once	TRBJ2-7	TGCGCCAGCAGCCAAGCGTCTAGCTACGAGCAGTACTTC	CASSQASSYEQYF
TRBD2	TRBV5-1	NA	TRBJ2-1	TGCGCCAGCAGCCTTGGGACTACCCTGAGCCCCTACAATGAGCAGTTCTTC	CASSLGTTLSPYNEQFF
NA	TRBV6-2/TRBV6-3	NA	TRBJ1-2	TGTGCCAGCAGTTACGGAGGGGCGGCCGGCTACACCTTC	CASSYGGAAGYTF
TRBD2	TRBV30	few	TRBJ2-7	TGTGCCTGCACTAGCGGGAGGGCCAAAATTAAGTCCTACGAGCAGTACTTC	CACTSGRAKIKSYEQYF
TRBD2	TRBV19	NA	TRBJ2-1	TGTGCCAGTAGTCCATTGACTAGCGGGAGTGGCAATGAGCAGTTCTTC	CASSPLTSGSGNEQFF
TRBD1	TRBV30	NA	TRBJ1-1	TGTGCCTGGAGGGGACAGGGGGGAACTGAAGCTTTCTTT	CAWRGQGGTEAFF
TRBD2	TRBV7-6	NA	TRBJ2-4	TGTGCCAGCAGCTTAGTGGAGGGACTAGCGGGAACGAACATTCAGTACTTC	CASSLVEGLAGTNIQYF
TRBD1	TRBV14	NA	TRBJ1-5	TGTGCCAGCAGCCAATTGGGACAGGCTAGCAATCAGCCCCAGCATTTT	CASSQLGQASNQPQHF
NA	TRBV18	NA	TRBJ2-7	TGTGCCAGCTCAGCCGGGACTTACTACGAGCAGTACTTC	CASSAGTYYEQYF
NA	TRBV24-1	NA	TRBJ1-1	TGTGCCAGCAAGGCGGGGGAAAACACTGAAGCTTTCTTT	CASKAGENTEAFF
NA	TRBV27	NA	TRBJ1-1	TGTGCCAGCAGTACCCCCTCGGGGTTCGCTGAAGCTTTCTTT	CASSTPSGFAEAFF
TRBD2	TRBV19	NA	TRBJ2-3	TGTGCCAGTAGTTTGGCTAGCGGGAAGGCAGATACGCAGTATTTT	CASSLASGKADTQYF
TRBD1	TRBV18	NA	TRBJ1-3	TGTGCCAGTTCCGAAGACAGGGGGCTTGGAAACACCATATATTTT	CASSEDRGLGNTIYF
TRBD1	TRBV5-1	NA	TRBJ2-2	TGCGCCAGCAGACCTCCCGGGACAGGGGGCCTGACCACCGGGGAGCTGTTTTTT	CASRPPGTGGLTTGELFF
TRBD1	TRBV5-1	NA	TRBJ2-1	TGCGCCAGCAGCTTTCTTCCCGGACAGGGGTCGGGCAATGAGCAGTTCTTC	CASSFLPGQGSGNEQFF
NA	TRBV30	NA	TRBJ1-3	TGTGCCTGGGCCCGGGACTTCTCTGGAAACACCATATATTTT	CAWARDFSGNTIYF
TRBD1	TRBV3-1/TRBV3-2	NA	TRBJ1-1	TGTGCCAGCAGCAGCCGGGACAGGGGGACTGAAGCTTTCTTT	CASSSRDRGTEAFF
NA	TRBV30	NA	TRBJ1-5	TGTGCCTGGAACTCAGGGTCGGGGGAGCCCCAGCATTTT	CAWNSGSGEPQHF
TRBD2	TRBV7-8	NA	TRBJ2-1	TGTGCCAGCAGCTCCGACGGGACTAGCGGGAGTGTGAGCTCCTACAATGAGCAGTTCTTC	CASSSDGTSGSVSSYNEQFF
NA	TRBV6-5	NA	TRBJ2-1	TGTGCCAGTGAAATGGGGAGCTCCTACAATGAGCAGTTCTTC	CASEMGSSYNEQFF
NA	TRBV11-3	NA	TRBJ2-1	TGTGCCAGCAGCCAAAGTAGCGGAAGAAGCTCCTACAATGAGCAGTTCTTC	CASSQSSGRSSYNEQFF
NA	TRBV30	once	TRBJ2-5	TGTGCCTGGAGTCAGGGGTCAGTACAAGAGACCCAGTACTTC	CAWSQGSVQETQYF
TRBD2	TRBV11-2	NA	TRBJ2-7	TGTGCCAGCAGCTTTTCAACTAGCGGGATGTACGAGCAGTACTTC	CASSFSTSGMYEQYF
NA	TRBV19	NA	TRBJ1-1	TGTGCCAGTAGTATGAAGGGGCCGGGCACTGAAGCTTTCTTT	CASSMKGPGTEAFF
NA	TRBV4-1	NA	TRBJ2-6	TGCGCCAGCAGCCAAGCAGGGTCGCTAGGGGCCAACGTCCTGACTTTC	CASSQAGSLGANVLTF
NA	TRBV4-3	NA	TRBJ2-7	TGCGCCAGCAGCCAAGCAATGGGGGGAAACTACGAGCAGTACTTC	CASSQAMGGNYEQYF
NA	TRBV7-2	NA	TRBJ2-2	TGTGCCAGCAGCTTCAGGCCGACGAACACCGGGGGGCTGTTTTTT	CASSFRPTNTGGLFF
TRBD1	TRBV27	NA	TRBJ2-7	TGTGCCAGCAGTTTAAAGGGGGCCCACTACGAGCAGTACTTC	CASSLKGAHYEQYF
TRBD1	TRBV3-1/TRBV3-2	NA	TRBJ2-3	TGTGCCAGCAGCTACTATGGGACAGCCAGCACAGATACGCAGTATTTT	CASSYYGTASTDTQYF
TRBD1	TRBV5-1	NA	TRBJ1-3	TGCGCCAGCAGCTACTCCGGGACAGGGGGAGGAAACACCATATATTTT	CASSYSGTGGGNTIYF
TRBD2	TRBV4-2	NA	TRBJ2-1	TGTGCCAGCAGCCAAGACGGTACTAGCGGGAGGGTAGGCCCCCACAATGAGCAGTTCTTC	CASSQDGTSGRVGPHNEQFF